Only a few counts were recorded for the clone carrying this T cell receptor beta chain. These data come from a study of blood T cells in healthy people across ages. The use of a sample-barcoded 5' primer and a J-beta primer mix characterized a second PCR of about 7 to 12 cycles. Each cDNA molecule was tagged by a template-switch adaptor that had 12 random nucleotides. TCRdb itself ran the 5' RACE reads through MiXCR, one entry per CDR3 protein. This table has 1.5 million or so distinct CDR3 sequences, less than 45% appearing once. The sequence came from a woman aged 18-29 years in good health. The sequenced material came from blood.

In DNA form, the CDR3 reads TGTGCCAGCAGCTTAGCGCCGCTCTTCACAGATACGCAGTATTTT. Its translation is CASSLAPLFTDTQYF. This sequence joins TRBV7-9 and TRBJ2-3; no clear D. Germline V gene lookup returns CDR1 SEHNR and CDR2 FQNEAQ (reference sequence). The germline V and J ends were trimmed by 0 bases and 2 bases, with 9 bases remaining between them. The CDR3 consists of 15 residues.